The source of this TCR beta chain is a study of shared clonotypes between healthy human individuals. Study at large: The people who gave samples were two women and a few men aged 18 to 49. Each donor's CD8 memory used one plate, CD8 naive two, each CD4 subset three.

Template for every sorted-subset replicate PCR totaled 150 to 250 ng DNA, 25,000 to 30,000 T cell genomes. Sequencing was performed with immunoSEQ multiplex PCR; in TCRdb, only in-frame clones are kept and a portion is missing. Seen here are roughly 1 million clones, approximately 80% observed once, and the top ten hold approximately 0.5%. The germline gives CDR1 MNHNY, CDR2 SVGAGI (reference sequence). This CDR3 comprises 12 residues. Trimming at V came to 6 bases and at J to 10 bases, leaving 5 bases not matched to a gene. The V gene is TRBV6-6, the J gene TRBJ1-1, with 10 bases that match TRBD1. This TCR derives from a man younger than 35 in good health. Some clones in this sample may be carry-over from other donors' samples. Sequencing was carried out using memory CD4+ T cells from PBMCs. The sample's subset: CD45RA-negative fraction. The CDR3 DNA follows: TGTGCCAGCAGCCAATGGACAGGGGGAGCTTTCTTT. Translation gives CASSQWTGGAFF.